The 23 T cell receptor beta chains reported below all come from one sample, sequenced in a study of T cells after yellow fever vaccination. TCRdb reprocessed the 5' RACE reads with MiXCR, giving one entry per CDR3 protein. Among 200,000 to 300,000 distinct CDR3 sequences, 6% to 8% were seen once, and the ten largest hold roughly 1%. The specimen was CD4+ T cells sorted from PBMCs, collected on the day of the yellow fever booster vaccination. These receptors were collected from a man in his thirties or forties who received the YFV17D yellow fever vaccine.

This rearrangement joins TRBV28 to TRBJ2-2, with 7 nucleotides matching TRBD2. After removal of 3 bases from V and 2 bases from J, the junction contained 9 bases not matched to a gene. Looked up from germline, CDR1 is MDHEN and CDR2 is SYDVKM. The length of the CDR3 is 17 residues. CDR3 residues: CASSFVFGGYNTGELFF. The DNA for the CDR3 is TGTGCCAGCAGTTTCGTATTCGGGGGGTATAACACCGGGGAGCTGTTTTTT.

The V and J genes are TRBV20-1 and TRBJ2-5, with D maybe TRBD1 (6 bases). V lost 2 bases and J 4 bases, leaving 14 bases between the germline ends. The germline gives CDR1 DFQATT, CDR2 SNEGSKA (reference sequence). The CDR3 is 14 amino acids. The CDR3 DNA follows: TGCAGTGCTAGAACTCGGGACAAGAGAGAGACCCAGTACTTC. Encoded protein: CSARTRDKRETQYF.

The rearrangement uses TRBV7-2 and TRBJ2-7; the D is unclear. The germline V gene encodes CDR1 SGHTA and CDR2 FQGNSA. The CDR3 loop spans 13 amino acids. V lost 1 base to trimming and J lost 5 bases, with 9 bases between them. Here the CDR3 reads CASSLVQYHEQYF. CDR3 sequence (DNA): TGTGCCAGCAGCTTAGTACAGTACCACGAGCAGTACTTC.

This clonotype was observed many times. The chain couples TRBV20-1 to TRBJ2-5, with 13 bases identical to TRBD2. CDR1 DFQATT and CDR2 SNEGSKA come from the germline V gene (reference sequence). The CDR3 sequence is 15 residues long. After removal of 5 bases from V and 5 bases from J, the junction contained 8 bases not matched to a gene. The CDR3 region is CSARLAGGGRETQYF. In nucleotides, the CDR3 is TGCAGTGCTCGACTAGCGGGAGGAGGTCGGGAGACCCAGTACTTC.

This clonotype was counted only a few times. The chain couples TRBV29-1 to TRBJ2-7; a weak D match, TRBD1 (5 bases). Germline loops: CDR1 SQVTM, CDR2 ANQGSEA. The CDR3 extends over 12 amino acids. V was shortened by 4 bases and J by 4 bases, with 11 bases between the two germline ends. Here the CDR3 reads CSVAQERYEQYF. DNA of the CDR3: TGCAGCGTTGCACAGGAGAGATACGAGCAGTACTTC.

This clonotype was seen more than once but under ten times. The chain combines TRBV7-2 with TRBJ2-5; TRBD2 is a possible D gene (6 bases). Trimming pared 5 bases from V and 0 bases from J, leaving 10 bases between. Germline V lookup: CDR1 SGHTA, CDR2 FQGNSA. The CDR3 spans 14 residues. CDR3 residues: CASSRGTYQETQYF. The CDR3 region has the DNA TGTGCCAGCAGCCGCGGGACGTACCAAGAGACCCAGTACTTC.

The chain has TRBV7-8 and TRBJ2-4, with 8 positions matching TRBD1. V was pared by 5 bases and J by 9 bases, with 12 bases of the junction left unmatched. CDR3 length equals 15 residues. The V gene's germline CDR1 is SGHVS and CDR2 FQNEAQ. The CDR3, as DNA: TGTGCCAGCAGCCCGGGGACAGGATGGTATAGCATTCAGTACTTC. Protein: CASSPGTGWYSIQYF.

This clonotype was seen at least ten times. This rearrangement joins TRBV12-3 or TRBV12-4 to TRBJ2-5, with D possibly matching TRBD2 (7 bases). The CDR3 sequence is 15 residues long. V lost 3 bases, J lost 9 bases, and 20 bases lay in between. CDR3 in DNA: TGTGCCAGCAGTTTGCGGGGGCCTTTTCCAACGGCCCAGTACTTC. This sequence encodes CASSLRGPFPTAQYF.

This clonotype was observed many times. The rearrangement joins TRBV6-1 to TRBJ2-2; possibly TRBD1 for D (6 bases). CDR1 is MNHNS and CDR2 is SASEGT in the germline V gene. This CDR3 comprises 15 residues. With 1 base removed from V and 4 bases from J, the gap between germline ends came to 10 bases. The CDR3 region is CASSEGDIFTGELFF. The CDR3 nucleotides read TGTGCCAGCAGTGAAGGGGACATATTCACCGGGGAGCTGTTTTTT.

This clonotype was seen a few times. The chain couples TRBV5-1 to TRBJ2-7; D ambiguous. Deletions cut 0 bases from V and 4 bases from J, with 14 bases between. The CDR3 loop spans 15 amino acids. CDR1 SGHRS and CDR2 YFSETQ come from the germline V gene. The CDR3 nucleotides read TGCGCCAGCAGCTTGGGACTGACGAAGATGTACGAGCAGTACTTC. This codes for CASSLGLTKMYEQYF. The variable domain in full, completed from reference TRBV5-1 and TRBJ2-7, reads KAGVTQTPRYLIKTRGQQVTLSCSPISGHRSVSWYQQTPGQGLQFLFEYFSETQRNKGNFPGRFSGRQFSNSRSEMNVSTLELGDSALYLCASSLGLTKMYEQYFGPGTRLTVT.

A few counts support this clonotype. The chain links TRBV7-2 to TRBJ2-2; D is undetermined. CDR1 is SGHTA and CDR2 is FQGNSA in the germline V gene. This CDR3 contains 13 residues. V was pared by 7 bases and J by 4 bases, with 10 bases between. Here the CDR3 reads CASTDWGTGELFF. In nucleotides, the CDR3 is TGTGCCAGCACGGATTGGGGCACCGGGGAGCTGTTTTTT.

Here the CDR3 reads CASRDAGTGNYGYTF. CDR3 bases: TGTGCCAGCAGGGATGCCGGGACGGGTAACTATGGCTACACCTTC. The chain carries TRBV7-9 and TRBJ1-2; a weak D match, TRBD1 (5 bases). Germline values: CDR1 SEHNR, CDR2 FQNEAQ (reference sequence). Between the trimmed V and J ends, which lost 6 bases and 1 base, there was a span of 15 bases. The CDR3 totals 15 residues.

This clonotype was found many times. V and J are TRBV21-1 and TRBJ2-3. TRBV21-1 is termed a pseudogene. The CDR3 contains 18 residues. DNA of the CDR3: TGTGCCAGCAGCAAGGAAGGAGTGTCGCGAGGAAGCACAGATACGCAGTATTTT. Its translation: CASSKEGVSRGSTDTQYF.

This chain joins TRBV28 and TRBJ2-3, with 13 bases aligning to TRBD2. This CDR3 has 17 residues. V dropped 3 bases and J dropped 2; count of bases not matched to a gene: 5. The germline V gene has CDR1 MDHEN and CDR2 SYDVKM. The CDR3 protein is CASSFPGLAGLTDTQYF. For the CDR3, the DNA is TGTGCCAGCAGTTTTCCGGGACTAGCGGGGCTCACAGATACGCAGTATTTT.

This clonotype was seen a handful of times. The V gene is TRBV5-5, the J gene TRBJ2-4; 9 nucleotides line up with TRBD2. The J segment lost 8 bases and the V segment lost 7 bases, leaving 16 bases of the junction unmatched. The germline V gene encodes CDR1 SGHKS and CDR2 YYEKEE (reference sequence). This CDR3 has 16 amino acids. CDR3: CASATLISGRRDIQYF. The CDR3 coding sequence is TGTGCCAGCGCTACCCTTATTAGCGGGAGAAGGGACATTCAGTACTTC.

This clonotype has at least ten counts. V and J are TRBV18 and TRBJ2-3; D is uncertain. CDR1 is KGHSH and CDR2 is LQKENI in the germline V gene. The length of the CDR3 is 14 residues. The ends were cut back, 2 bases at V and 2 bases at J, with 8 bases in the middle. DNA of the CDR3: TGTGCCAGCTCACCAGGCGTCATCACAGATACGCAGTATTTT. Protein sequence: CASSPGVITDTQYF. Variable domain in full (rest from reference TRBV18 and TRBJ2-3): NAGVMQNPRHLVRRRGQEARLRCSPMKGHSHVYWYRQLPEEGLKFMVYLQKENIIDESGMPKERFSAEFPKEGPSILRIQQVVRGDSAAYFCASSPGVITDTQYFGPGTRLTVL.

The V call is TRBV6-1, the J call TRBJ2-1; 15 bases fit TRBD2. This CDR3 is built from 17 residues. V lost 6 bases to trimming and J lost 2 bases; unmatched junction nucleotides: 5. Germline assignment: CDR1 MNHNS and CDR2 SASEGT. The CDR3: CASRAGLAGGPYNEQFF. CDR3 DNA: TGTGCCAGCAGGGCCGGACTAGCGGGAGGGCCCTACAATGAGCAGTTCTTC.

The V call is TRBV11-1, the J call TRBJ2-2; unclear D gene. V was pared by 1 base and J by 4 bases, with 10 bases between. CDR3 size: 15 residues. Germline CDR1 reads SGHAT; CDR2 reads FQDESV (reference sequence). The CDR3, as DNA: TGTGCCAGCAGCTTAGGGGGTGTAAGCACCGGGGAGCTGTTTTTT. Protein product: CASSLGGVSTGELFF. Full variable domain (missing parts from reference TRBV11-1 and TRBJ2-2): EAEVAQSPRYKITEKSQAVAFWCDPISGHATLYWYRQILGQGPELLVQFQDESVVDDSQLPKDRFSAERLKGVDSTLKIQPAELGDSAMYLCASSLGGVSTGELFFGEGSRLTVL.

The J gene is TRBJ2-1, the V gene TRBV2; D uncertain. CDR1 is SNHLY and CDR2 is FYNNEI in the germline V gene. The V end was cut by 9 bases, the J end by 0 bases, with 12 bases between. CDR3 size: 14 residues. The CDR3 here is CASDLRSSYNEQFF. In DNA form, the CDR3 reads TGTGCCAGTGACTTAAGGAGCTCCTACAATGAGCAGTTCTTC.

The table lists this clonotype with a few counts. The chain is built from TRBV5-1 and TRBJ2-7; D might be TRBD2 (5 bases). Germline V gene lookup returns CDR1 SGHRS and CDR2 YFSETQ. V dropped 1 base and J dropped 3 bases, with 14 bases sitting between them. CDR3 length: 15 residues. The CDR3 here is CASSLSASQSYEQYF. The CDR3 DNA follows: TGCGCCAGCAGCTTGTCGGCTAGCCAAAGCTACGAGCAGTACTTC.

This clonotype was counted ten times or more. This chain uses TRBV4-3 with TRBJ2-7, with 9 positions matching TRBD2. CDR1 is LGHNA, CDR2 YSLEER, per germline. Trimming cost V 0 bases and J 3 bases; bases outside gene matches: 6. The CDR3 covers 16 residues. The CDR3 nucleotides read TGCGCCAGCAGCCAAGACTATAGCGGGAGCCTCTACGAGCAGTACTTC. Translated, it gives CASSQDYSGSLYEQYF.

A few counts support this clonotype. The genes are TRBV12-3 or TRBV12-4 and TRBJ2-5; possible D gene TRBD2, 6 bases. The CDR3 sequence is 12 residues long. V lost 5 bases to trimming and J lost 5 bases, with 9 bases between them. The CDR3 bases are TGTGCCAGCAGTAAGGGGAGGGAGACCCAGTACTTC. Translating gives CASSKGRETQYF.

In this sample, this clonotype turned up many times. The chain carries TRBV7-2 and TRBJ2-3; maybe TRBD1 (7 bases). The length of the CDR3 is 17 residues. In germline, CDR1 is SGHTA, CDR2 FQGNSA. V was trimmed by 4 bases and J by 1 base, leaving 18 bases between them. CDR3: CASSSADRRGRTDTQYF. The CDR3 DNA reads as TGTGCCAGCAGCTCCGCGGATAGGAGGGGGCGCACAGATACGCAGTATTTT.